This record looks at one T cell receptor (beta chain) sequence and its context. Its target is not known. In germline, CDR1 is SGHDN, CDR2 FVKESK. Trimming took 2 bases from V and 8 from J, leaving 7 bases between them. The length of the CDR3 is 12 residues. Produced via immunoSEQ multiplex PCR; TCRdb's table is partial and in-frame only. The sample lists about 70,000 clones; about nine tenths were seen once. The sample is drawn from a study of graft-versus-host responses after intestinal transplantation. In the study overall: Among the recipients, all got anti-thymocyte globulin induction and then tacrolimus and steroids for roughly three years.

Whole-study findings and limits: Allograft graft-versus-host to host-versus-graft clonal ratios ran high in patients with graft-donor T cell macrochimerism. Circulating GvH clones peaking coincided with falling HvG clones soon after transplant.

The TCR originated in a human donor who received an intestinal transplant. The V call is TRBV14, the J call TRBJ2-1, with a tentative D call TRBD2 (5 bases). The sample consisted of unstimulated CD8+ T cells sorted from spleen or lymph node cells, taken before intestinal transplant. The CDR3 reads CASSQTGYEQFF. CDR3 nucleotides: TGTGCCAGCAGCCAAACGGGGTATGAGCAGTTCTTC.